This entry describes one T cell receptor beta chain. This clone has a handful of counts. Its binding antigen is unknown. Base qualities are missing; no much larger clone stands one base away. The data stem from a study of control samples from healthy donors and cancer patients (dated by TCRdb to the early 2020s). The library came from the immunoSEQ multiplex PCR assay. TCRdb obtained this table from immuneACCESS and retained in-frame rearrangements with V and J assigned. These tables miss some clones; where compared with another copy, unresolved V genes account for less than half of the shortfall, and the remainder is unexplained. The sample yields around 41,000 clones; about 95% were counted once. About 24% of the sample is in the top ten clones. The CDR3 holds 15 amino acids from the cysteine to the phenylalanine. This entry keeps only the CDR3 DNA: 45 bases, framed from base 1. As encoded in the germline V gene, CDR1 is SGHRS while CDR2 is YFSETQ. The germline ends are 17 bases apart after V is trimmed by 1 base and J by 7 bases.

Sequencing was performed on blood. The TCR comes from a man aged 55-75 years in good health. The V and J segments used are TRBV5-1 and TRBJ1-2; TRBD1 is a possible D gene, resting on 5 matching bases. The DNA reads TGCGCCAGCAGCTTGAGTGGGGCGCTGAGGATTGGCTACACCTTC. Its product reads: CASSLSGALRIGYTF. The full variable domain, completed from the reference TRBV5-1 and TRBJ1-2 proteins outside the CDR3, reads KAGVTQTPRYLIKTRGQQVTLSCSPISGHRSVSWYQQTPGQGLQFLFEYFSETQRNKGNFPGRFSGRQFSNSRSEMNVSTLELGDSALYLCASSLSGALRIGYTFGSGTRLTVV.